Listed here are 12 T cell receptor beta chains from one sample, sequenced in a study of T cell responses to AZD1222 COVID-19 vaccine. The assay was immunoSEQ multiplex PCR, and TCRdb's table has in-frame clones only and misses some. The table shows around 130,000 clones, with approximately 85% occurring only once. This sample comprised peripheral blood, obtained on day 0 of AZD1222 vaccination. These receptors came from an adult in good health.

The table lists this clone with a count of one. This sequence joins TRBV2 and TRBJ1-5; 11 bases line up with TRBD1. The V and J ends lost 6 bases and 2 bases, in that order; junction bases with no gene match: 3. Germline V gene sequence: CDR1 SNHLY, CDR2 FYNNEI. This CDR3 is built from 15 residues. CDR3 nucleotides: TGTGCCAGCAGGGGGGACAGGGGGGGCAATCAGCCCCAGCATTTT. This sequence encodes CASRGDRGGNQPQHF.

In this sample, this clone turned up once. The chain recombines TRBV6-5 with TRBJ1-5; a possible D gene is TRBD1 (6 bases). The CDR3 is 13 amino acids. V was clipped by 10 bases and J by 1 base, with 11 bases between them. Germline CDR1 MNHEY, CDR2 SVGAGI. CDR3 DNA sequence: TGTGCCACCCAGGGGAGGAGCAATCAGCCCCAGCATTTT. Its protein product is CATQGRSNQPQHF.

This clone was counted ten times or more. This chain uses TRBV9 with TRBJ1-6; possibly TRBD1 for D (6 bases). Germline V CDR1 and CDR2: SGDLS, YYNGEE. The CDR3 sequence is 17 residues long. The V gene lost 4 bases and the J gene lost 8 bases, with 22 bases spanning the gap. CDR3 DNA: TGTGCCAGCAGCCGAGGACAGTCTCAGGGTAGGGATTCACCCCTCCACTTT. Its translation is CASSRGQSQGRDSPLHF.

This chain uses TRBV10-3 with TRBJ2-3, with TRBD2 as a possible D gene (5 bases). The CDR3 contains 15 residues. Trimming pared 3 bases from V and 4 bases from J, leaving 14 bases between. Germline CDR1 and CDR2: ENHRY and SYGVKD. In DNA, the CDR3 is TGTGCCATCAGTGATTCTAGCATAAGGGCAGATACGCAGTATTTT. This encodes CAISDSSIRADTQYF.

V and J are TRBV5-5 and TRBJ2-7; D is unclear. This CDR3 has 13 residues. V shed 0 bases and J shed 5 bases, with 9 bases lying between them. Germline CDR1 SGHKS, CDR2 YYEKEE (reference sequence). The CDR3 nucleotides read TGTGCCAGCAGCTTGGAACCTTCCAACGAGCAGTACTTC. Its translation: CASSLEPSNEQYF.

The chain joins TRBV11-3 to TRBJ2-7, with unresolved D. Trimming cost V 5 bases and J 7 bases, with 6 bases left between them. The CDR3 loop spans 10 amino acids. Germline V lookup: CDR1 SGHNT, CDR2 YENEEA. The CDR3 DNA reads TGTGCCAGCAGCCCCGGGGAGCAGTACTTC. Encoded protein: CASSPGEQYF.

The chain links TRBV4-1 to TRBJ1-3; D not certain. CDR3 length equals 15 residues. The V end lost 4 bases, the J end lost 12 bases, and 22 bases lay between the germline ends. CDR1 is MGHRA, CDR2 YSYEKL, per germline. The DNA for the CDR3 is TGCGCCAGCAGCCCCCCCGGGAGAATGGGCCGAGACATATATTTT. Its translation is CASSPPGRMGRDIYF.

V gene TRBV2 combines with J gene TRBJ2-6; possibly TRBD1 for D (6 bases). V was trimmed by 7 bases and J by 2 bases, leaving 12 bases between them. The germline gives CDR1 SNHLY, CDR2 FYNNEI. The CDR3 is 15 amino acids. CDR3 sequence: CASKVGGAGANVLTF. CDR3 DNA: TGTGCCAGCAAGGTAGGGGGAGCTGGGGCCAACGTCCTGACTTTC.

The chain joins TRBV7-9 to TRBJ2-3; no firm D call. The CDR3 runs 15 residues. Germline lookup yields CDR1 SEHNR and CDR2 FQNEAQ (reference sequence). V was clipped by 5 bases and J by 6 bases, with 18 bases between them. The CDR3 is CASSPPFRVGDTQYF. The CDR3 nucleotides read TGTGCCAGCAGCCCCCCCTTCCGGGTTGGGGATACGCAGTATTTT.

The rearrangement uses TRBV12-3 or TRBV12-4 and TRBJ2-1; no clear D gene. V was shortened by 3 bases and J by 7 bases, with 7 bases between the two germline ends. The CDR3 covers 12 residues. The CDR3 loop reads CASSFVRNEQFF. CDR3 nucleotides: TGTGCCAGCAGTTTCGTTCGGAATGAGCAGTTCTTC.

This clone was counted once. This rearrangement joins TRBV12-3 or TRBV12-4 to TRBJ1-6; D gene unclear. The V end lost 2 bases, the J end lost 9 bases, and 5 bases lay between the germline ends. The CDR3 has 12 amino acids. In nucleotides, the CDR3 is TGTGCCAGCAGTTTACTGGGTTCACCCCTCCACTTT. Translated: CASSLLGSPLHF.

The V call is TRBV6-6, the J call TRBJ1-5; D not resolved. V was trimmed by 4 bases and J by 4 bases, leaving 8 bases between them. The CDR3 runs 13 residues. The germline V gene has CDR1 MNHNY and CDR2 SVGAGI (reference sequence). CDR3 bases: TGTGCCAGCAGTTTGGAGCGAAATCAGCCCCAGCATTTT. This encodes CASSLERNQPQHF.